Presented here are 15 T cell receptor beta chains from one specimen sequenced in a study of blood T cell repertoires in COVID-19. This table comes from immunoSEQ multiplex PCR, and its TCRdb copy is limited to in-frame clones, with some not included. The sample consists of fewer than 350,000 clones, roughly nine tenths of them appearing once. Sequences were obtained from PBMCs or T cells enriched from blood (not recorded which). All receptors derive from a woman between 40 and 50 years old who had recovered from COVID-19.

The chain joins TRBV19 to TRBJ1-2; 8 positions match TRBD1. Trimming at V came to 4 bases and at J to 3 bases, leaving 7 bases not matched to a gene. The CDR3 extends over 15 amino acids. Germline V gene sequence: CDR1 LNHDA, CDR2 SQIVND (reference sequence). The DNA of the CDR3 is TGTGCCAGTAGTACCTCGGGACAGGTGCACTATGGCTACACCTTC. It encodes CASSTSGQVHYGYTF.

CDR3 region: CASRREYSNQPQHF. CDR3 DNA sequence: TGTGCCAGCAGGCGAGAATATAGCAATCAGCCCCAGCATTTT. V is TRBV2 and J is TRBJ1-5; D gene ambiguous. The CDR3 has 14 residues. V lost 6 bases, J lost 0 bases, and 9 bases lay in between. Germline V CDR1 and CDR2: SNHLY, FYNNEI.

This clone was recorded once. The chain combines TRBV7-9 with TRBJ1-1, with a possible D match to TRBD1 (6 bases). The CDR3 contains 13 residues. Trimming took off 6 bases at V and 5 bases at J, with 13 bases between the two ends. Germline assignment: CDR1 SEHNR and CDR2 FQNEAQ (reference sequence). CDR3 coding DNA: TGTGCCAGCAGTTTTCAGGGGCGAACTGAAGCTTTCTTT. Translated, it gives CASSFQGRTEAFF.

The chain links TRBV30 to TRBJ2-7; 7 nucleotides match TRBD1. Germline V gives CDR1 GTSNPN, CDR2 SVGIG (reference sequence). There are 14 residues in the CDR3. J lost 2 bases, V lost 5 bases, and 9 bases had no gene match. CDR3 DNA: TGTGCCTGGGGGTCGACAGGGCCCCCCTACGAGCAGTACTTC. Its protein is CAWGSTGPPYEQYF.

This clone was seen only a few times. The chain couples TRBV19 to TRBJ1-4; 9 bases are a match to TRBD1. The CDR3 extends over 12 amino acids. V was clipped by 3 bases and J by 11 bases; unmatched bases: 1. Germline values: CDR1 LNHDA, CDR2 SQIVND (reference sequence). This CDR3 is CASSIGQGKLFF. In nucleotides, the CDR3 is TGTGCCAGTAGTATCGGACAGGGGAAACTGTTTTTT.

The chain links TRBV7-2 to TRBJ1-1; weak D call: TRBD1 (6 bases). This CDR3 has 13 amino acids. The V end lost 4 bases, the J end lost 1 base, and 7 bases lay between the germline ends. The V gene's germline CDR1 is SGHTA and CDR2 FQGNSA. In nucleotides, the CDR3 is TGTGCCAGCAGCTGGACAGAGAACACTGAAGCTTTCTTT. Amino acid sequence: CASSWTENTEAFF.

The chain carries TRBV19 and TRBJ1-2; no clear D. Per germline, CDR1 LNHDA and CDR2 SQIVND (reference sequence). V was clipped by 7 bases and J by 5 bases, with 11 bases between them. The CDR3 has 12 residues. CDR3 in DNA: TGTGCCAGTACCGAGGGCCGGTATGGCTACACCTTC. Its translation is CASTEGRYGYTF.

The rearrangement uses TRBV2 and TRBJ1-3; unclear D gene. Germline CDR1 is SNHLY and CDR2 is FYNNEI. CDR3 length: 14 amino acids. Deletions cut 6 bases from V and 0 bases from J, with 9 bases between. The CDR3 here is CASRGQISGNTIYF. The CDR3, as DNA: TGTGCCAGCAGGGGCCAAATCTCTGGAAACACCATATATTTT.

The V and J genes are TRBV18 and TRBJ2-5; perhaps TRBD2 as D (6 bases). This CDR3 region has 14 residues. The germline V and J ends were trimmed by 8 bases and 5 bases, with 18 bases remaining between them. The V gene's germline CDR1 is KGHSH and CDR2 LQKENI. The CDR3 region has the DNA TGTGCCAGCAAACCAGGAGGCGGGGCCGAGACCCAGTACTTC. Translation: CASKPGGGAETQYF.

The gene calls are TRBV11-1 and TRBJ2-7; a possible D gene is TRBD1 (6 bases). Germline V lookup: CDR1 SGHAT, CDR2 FQDESV (reference sequence). V lost 5 bases and J 3 bases, leaving 17 bases between the germline ends. The CDR3 length is 15 residues. The CDR3 region has the DNA TGTGCCAGCAGCCCGGCTGAGACAGGACTCTACGAGCAGTACTTC. As protein: CASSPAETGLYEQYF.

The J gene is TRBJ2-1, the V gene TRBV25-1; TRBD2 aligns across 13 bases. The CDR3 has 16 residues. After removal of 8 bases from V and 1 base from J, the junction contained 5 bases not matched to a gene. Germline values: CDR1 MGHDK, CDR2 SYGVNS. DNA of the CDR3: TGTGCCAGCCGGGGGACTAGCGGGATTTCCTACAATGAGCAGTTCTTC. It translates to CASRGTSGISYNEQFF.

V usage is TRBV28 and J usage is TRBJ2-1; TRBD1 matches 10 bases. V shed 4 bases and J 3 bases; nucleotides not matched to a gene: 9. The CDR3 is made up of 17 amino acids. The germline V gene encodes CDR1 MDHEN and CDR2 SYDVKM. For the CDR3, the DNA is TGTGCCAGCAGTTCCCCTCCCGGGACAGGGGTCTACAATGAGCAGTTCTTC. It is translated as CASSSPPGTGVYNEQFF. The full variable domain, rest sourced from reference TRBV28 and TRBJ2-1, is DVKVTQSSRYLVKRTGEKVFLECVQDMDHENMFWYRQDPGLGLRLIYFSYDVKMKEKGDIPEGYSVSREKKERFSLILESASTNQTSMYLCASSSPPGTGVYNEQFFGPGTRLTVL.

This clone was counted ten times or more. The chain carries TRBV19 and TRBJ1-2, with 9 bases fitting TRBD1. The J segment lost 7 bases and the V segment lost 2 bases, leaving 11 bases of the junction unmatched. The CDR3 consists of 16 residues. Germline CDR1 and CDR2: LNHDA and SQIVND (reference sequence). The CDR3 DNA reads as TGTGCCAGTAGTATAAGAAGTCTGGGACAGGGAGGTGGCTACACCTTC. Its translation is CASSIRSLGQGGGYTF. The complete variable domain, with remaining parts taken from reference TRBV19 and TRBJ1-2, reads DGGITQSPKYLFRKEGQNVTLSCEQNLNHDAMYWYRQDPGQGLRLIYYSQIVNDFQKGDIAEGYSVSREKKESFPLTVTSAQKNPTAFYLCASSIRSLGQGGGYTFGSGTRLTVV.

J is TRBJ1-6 and V is TRBV7-8; D is unresolved. The length of the CDR3 is 11 residues. V was shortened by 3 bases and J by 10 bases, with 4 bases between the two germline ends. Germline V gene data show CDR1 as SGHVS and CDR2 as FQNEAQ. The CDR3 bases are TGTGCCAGCAGCTTTCAGTCACCCCTCCACTTT. This codes for CASSFQSPLHF.

J is TRBJ1-5 and V is TRBV30; D unresolved. Germline CDR1 reads GTSNPN; CDR2 reads SVGIG (reference sequence). V shed 2 bases and J shed 6 bases, with 14 bases lying between them. This CDR3 has 14 amino acids. The CDR3: CAWSIGAVPQPQHF. Written as DNA, the CDR3 is TGTGCCTGGAGTATCGGCGCGGTTCCTCAGCCCCAGCATTTT.